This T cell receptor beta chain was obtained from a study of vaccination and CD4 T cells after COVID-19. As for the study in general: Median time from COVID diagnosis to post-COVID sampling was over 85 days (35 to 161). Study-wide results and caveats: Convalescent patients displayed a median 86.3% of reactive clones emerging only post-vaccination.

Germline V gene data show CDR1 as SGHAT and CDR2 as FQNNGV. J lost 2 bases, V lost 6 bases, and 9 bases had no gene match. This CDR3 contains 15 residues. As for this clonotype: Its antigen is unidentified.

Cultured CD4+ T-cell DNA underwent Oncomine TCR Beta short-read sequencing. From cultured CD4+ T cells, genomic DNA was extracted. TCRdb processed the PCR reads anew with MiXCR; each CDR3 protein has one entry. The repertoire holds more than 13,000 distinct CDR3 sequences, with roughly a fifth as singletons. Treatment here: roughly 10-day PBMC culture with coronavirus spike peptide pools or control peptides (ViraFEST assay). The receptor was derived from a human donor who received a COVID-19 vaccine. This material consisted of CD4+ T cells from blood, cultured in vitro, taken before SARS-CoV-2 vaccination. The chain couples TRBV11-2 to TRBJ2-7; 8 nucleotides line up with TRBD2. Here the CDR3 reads CASSLERGRPYEQYF. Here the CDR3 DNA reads TGTGCCAGCAGTCTTGAGCGGGGGAGACCCTACGAGCAGTACTTC.